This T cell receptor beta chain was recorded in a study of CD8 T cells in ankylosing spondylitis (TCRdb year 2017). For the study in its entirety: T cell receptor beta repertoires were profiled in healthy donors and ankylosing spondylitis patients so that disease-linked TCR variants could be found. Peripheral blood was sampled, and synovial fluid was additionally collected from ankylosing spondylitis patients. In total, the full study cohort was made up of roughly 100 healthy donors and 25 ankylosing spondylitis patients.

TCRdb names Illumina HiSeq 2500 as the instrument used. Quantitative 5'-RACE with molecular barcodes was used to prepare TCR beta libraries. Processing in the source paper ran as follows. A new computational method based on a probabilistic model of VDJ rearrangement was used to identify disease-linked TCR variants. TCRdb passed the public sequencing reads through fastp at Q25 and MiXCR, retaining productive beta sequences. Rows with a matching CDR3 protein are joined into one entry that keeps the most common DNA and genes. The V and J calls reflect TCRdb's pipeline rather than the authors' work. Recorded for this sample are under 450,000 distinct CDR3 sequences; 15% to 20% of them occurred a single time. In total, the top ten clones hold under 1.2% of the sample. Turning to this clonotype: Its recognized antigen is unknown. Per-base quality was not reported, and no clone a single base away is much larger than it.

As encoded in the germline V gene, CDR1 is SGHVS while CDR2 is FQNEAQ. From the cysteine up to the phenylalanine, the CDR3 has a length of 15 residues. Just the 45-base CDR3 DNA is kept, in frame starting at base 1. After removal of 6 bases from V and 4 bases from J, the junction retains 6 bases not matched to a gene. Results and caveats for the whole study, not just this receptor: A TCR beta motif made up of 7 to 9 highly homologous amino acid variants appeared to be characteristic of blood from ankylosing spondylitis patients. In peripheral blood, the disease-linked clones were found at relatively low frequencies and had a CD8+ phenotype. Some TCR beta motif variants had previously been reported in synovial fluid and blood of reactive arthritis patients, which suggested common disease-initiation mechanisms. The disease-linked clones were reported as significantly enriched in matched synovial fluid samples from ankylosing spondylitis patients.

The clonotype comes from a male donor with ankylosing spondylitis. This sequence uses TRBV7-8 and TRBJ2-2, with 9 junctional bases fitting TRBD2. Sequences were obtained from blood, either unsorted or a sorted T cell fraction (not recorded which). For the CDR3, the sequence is CASRSTSGRTGELFF. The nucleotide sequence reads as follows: TGTGCCAGCAGGTCTACTAGCGGGCGCACCGGGGAGCTGTTTTTT.